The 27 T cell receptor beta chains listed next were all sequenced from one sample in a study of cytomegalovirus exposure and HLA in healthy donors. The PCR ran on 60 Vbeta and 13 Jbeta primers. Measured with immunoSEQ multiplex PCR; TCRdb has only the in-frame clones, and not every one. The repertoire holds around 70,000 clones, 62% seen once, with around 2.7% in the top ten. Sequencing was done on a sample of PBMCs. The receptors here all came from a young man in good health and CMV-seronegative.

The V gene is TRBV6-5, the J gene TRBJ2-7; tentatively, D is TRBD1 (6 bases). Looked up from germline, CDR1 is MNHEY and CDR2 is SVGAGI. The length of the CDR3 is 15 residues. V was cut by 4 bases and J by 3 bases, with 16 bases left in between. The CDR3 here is CASSFPAAGVYEQYF. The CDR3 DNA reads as TGTGCCAGCAGTTTTCCCGCCGCAGGGGTCTACGAGCAGTACTTC.

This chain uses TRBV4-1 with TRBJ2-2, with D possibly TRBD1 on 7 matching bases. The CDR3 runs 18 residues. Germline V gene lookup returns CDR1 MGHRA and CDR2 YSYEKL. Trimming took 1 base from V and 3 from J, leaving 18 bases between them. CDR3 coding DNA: TGCGCCAGCAGCCAAGGCGGGAAGACAGGGCCGGACACCGGGGAGCTGTTTTTT. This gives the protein CASSQGGKTGPDTGELFF.

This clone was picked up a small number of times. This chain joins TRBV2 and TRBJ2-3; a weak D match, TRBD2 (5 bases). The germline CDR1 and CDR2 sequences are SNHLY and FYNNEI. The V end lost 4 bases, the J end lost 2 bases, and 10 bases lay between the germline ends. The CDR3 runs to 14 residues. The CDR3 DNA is TGTGCCAGCAGTGTGAGGGAACTCACAGATACGCAGTATTTT. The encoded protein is CASSVRELTDTQYF.

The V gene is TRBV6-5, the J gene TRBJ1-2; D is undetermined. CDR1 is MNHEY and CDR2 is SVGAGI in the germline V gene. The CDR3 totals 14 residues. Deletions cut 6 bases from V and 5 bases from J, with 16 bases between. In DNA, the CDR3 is TGTGCCAGCAGCCCCTCGTCTTCGGGGTATGGCTACACCTTC. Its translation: CASSPSSSGYGYTF.

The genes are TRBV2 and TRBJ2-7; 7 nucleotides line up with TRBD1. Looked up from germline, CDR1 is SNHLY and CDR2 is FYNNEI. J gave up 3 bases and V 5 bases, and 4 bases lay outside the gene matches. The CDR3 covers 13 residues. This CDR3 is CASSLQGSYEQYF. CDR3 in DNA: TGTGCCAGCAGTCTACAGGGGAGCTACGAGCAGTACTTC.

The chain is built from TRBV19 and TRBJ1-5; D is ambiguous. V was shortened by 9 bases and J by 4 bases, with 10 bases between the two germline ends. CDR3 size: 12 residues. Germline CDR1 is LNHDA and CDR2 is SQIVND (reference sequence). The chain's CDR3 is CASGGGNQPQHF. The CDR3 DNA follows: TGTGCCAGCGGCGGAGGTAATCAGCCCCAGCATTTT.

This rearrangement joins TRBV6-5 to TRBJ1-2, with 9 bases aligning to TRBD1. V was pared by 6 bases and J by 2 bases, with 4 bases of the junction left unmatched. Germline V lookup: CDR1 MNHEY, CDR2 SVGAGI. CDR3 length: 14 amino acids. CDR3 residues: CASRTGQGNYGYTF. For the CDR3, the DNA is TGTGCCAGCAGGACGGGACAGGGAAACTATGGCTACACCTTC.

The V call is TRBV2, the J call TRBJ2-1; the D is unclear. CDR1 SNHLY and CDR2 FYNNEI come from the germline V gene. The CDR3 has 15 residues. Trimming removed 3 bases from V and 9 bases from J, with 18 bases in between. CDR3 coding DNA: TGTGCCAGCAGTGAGGAAATCCACCGAGGAGTTGAGCAGTTCTTC. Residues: CASSEEIHRGVEQFF.

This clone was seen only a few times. CDR3 residues: CASRNKRQGETEAFF. CDR3 in DNA: TGTGCCAGCAGGAACAAGAGACAGGGGGAGACTGAAGCTTTCTTT. The V gene is TRBV6-6, the J gene TRBJ1-1; 9 bases are shared with TRBD1. The CDR3 has 15 amino acids. Germline V CDR1 and CDR2: MNHNY, SVGAGI (reference sequence). After removal of 6 bases from V and 5 bases from J, the junction contained 10 bases not matched to a gene.

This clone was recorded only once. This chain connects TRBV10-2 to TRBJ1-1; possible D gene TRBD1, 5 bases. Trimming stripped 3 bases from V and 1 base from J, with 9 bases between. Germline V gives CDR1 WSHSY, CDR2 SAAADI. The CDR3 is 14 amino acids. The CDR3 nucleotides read TGCGCCAGCAGTGAAGGACAAACGAACACTGAAGCTTTCTTT. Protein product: CASSEGQTNTEAFF.

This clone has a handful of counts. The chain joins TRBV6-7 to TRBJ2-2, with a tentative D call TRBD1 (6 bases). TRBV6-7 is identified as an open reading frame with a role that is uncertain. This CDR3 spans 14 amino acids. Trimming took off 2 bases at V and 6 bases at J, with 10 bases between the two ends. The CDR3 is CASSYGAGAGELFF. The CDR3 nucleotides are TGTGCCAGCAGTTACGGGGCAGGGGCCGGGGAGCTGTTTTTT.

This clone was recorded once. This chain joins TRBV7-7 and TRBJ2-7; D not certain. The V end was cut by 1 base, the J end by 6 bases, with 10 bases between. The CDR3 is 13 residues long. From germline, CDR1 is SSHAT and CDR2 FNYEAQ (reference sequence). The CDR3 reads CASSLGAIGEQYF. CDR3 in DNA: TGTGCCAGCAGCTTAGGGGCCATTGGCGAGCAGTACTTC.

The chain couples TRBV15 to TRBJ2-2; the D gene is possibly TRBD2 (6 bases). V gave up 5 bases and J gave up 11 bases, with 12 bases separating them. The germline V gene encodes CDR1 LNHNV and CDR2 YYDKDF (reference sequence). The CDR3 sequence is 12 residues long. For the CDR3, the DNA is TGTGCCACCAGCTGGGGAGGCGGCGAGCTGTTTTTT. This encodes CATSWGGGELFF.

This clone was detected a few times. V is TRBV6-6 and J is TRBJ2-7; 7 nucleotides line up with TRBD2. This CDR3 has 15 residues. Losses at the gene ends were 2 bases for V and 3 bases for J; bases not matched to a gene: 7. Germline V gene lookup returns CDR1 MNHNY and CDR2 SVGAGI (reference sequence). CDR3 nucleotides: TGTGCCAGCAGTTACGGAGGAGCGGGAAACTACGAGCAGTACTTC. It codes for CASSYGGAGNYEQYF.

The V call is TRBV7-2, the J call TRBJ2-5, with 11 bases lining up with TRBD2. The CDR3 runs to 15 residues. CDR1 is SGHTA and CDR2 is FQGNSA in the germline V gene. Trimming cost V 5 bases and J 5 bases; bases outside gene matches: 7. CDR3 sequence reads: CASSPRLAGGETQYF. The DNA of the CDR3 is TGTGCCAGCAGCCCTCGGCTAGCGGGGGGTGAGACCCAGTACTTC.

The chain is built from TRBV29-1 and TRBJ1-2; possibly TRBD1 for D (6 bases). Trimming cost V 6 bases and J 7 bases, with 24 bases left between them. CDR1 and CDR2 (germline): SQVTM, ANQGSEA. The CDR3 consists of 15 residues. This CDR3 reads CSVKTSGGGGGGYTF. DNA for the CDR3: TGCAGCGTCAAAACGTCGGGGGGCGGAGGTGGTGGCTACACCTTC. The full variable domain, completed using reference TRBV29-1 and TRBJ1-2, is SAVISQKPSRDICQRGTSLTIQCQVDSQVTMMFWYRQQPGQSLTLIATANQGSEATYESGFVIDKFPISRPNLTFSTLTVSNMSPEDSSIYLCSVKTSGGGGGGYTFGSGTRLTVV.

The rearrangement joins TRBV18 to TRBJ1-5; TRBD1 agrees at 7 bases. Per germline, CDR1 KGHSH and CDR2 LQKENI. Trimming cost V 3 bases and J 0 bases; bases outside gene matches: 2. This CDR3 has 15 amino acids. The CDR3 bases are TGTGCCAGCTCACCTAACAGGGGTAGCAATCAGCCCCAGCATTTT. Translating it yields CASSPNRGSNQPQHF.

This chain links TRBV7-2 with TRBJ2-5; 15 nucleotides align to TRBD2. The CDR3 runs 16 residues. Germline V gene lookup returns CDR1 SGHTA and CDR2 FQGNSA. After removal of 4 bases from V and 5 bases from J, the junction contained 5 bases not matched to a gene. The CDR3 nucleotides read TGTGCCAGCAGCTGGACTAGCGGGGGGGCCCAGGAGACCCAGTACTTC. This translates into CASSWTSGGAQETQYF.

The CDR3 here is CATSETSSYEQYF. The DNA for the CDR3 is TGTGCCACCTCAGAAACAAGCTCCTACGAGCAGTACTTC. The genes are TRBV10-3 and TRBJ2-7; no clear D gene. Trimming took 10 bases from V and 0 from J, leaving 13 bases between them. Germline V lookup: CDR1 ENHRY, CDR2 SYGVKD. CDR3 length: 13 residues.

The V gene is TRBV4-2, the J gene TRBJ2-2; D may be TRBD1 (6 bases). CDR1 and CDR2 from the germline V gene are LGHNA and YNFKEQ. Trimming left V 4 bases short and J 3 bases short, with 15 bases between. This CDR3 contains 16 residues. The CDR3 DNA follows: TGTGCCAGCAGCCCAGGTGGGGGCCTCTACACCGGGGAGCTGTTTTTT. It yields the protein CASSPGGGLYTGELFF.

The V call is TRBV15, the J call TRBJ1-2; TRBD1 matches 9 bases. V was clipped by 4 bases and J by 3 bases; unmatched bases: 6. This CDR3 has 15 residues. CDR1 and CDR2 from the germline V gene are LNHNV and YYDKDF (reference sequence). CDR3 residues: CATSTGTGNYYGYTF. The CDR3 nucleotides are TGTGCCACCAGCACCGGGACAGGGAATTACTATGGCTACACCTTC. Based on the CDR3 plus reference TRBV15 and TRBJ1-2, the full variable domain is DAMVIQNPRYQVTQFGKPVTLSCSQTLNHNVMYWYQQKSSQAPKLLFHYYDKDFNNEADTPDNFQSRRPNTSFCFLDIRSPGLGDTAMYLCATSTGTGNYYGYTFGSGTRLTVV.

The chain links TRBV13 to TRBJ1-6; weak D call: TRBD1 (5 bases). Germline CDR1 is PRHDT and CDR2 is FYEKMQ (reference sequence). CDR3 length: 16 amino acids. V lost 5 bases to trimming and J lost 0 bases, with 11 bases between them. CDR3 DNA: TGTGCCAGCAGCGCGGACACCAGCTCCTATAATTCACCCCTCCACTTT. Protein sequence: CASSADTSSYNSPLHF.

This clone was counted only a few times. CDR3: CASGGGTYEQYF. CDR3 bases: TGCGCCAGCGGAGGCGGTACCTACGAGCAGTACTTC. The chain uses TRBV5-1 and TRBJ2-7, with D possibly TRBD2 on 5 matching bases. The germline V and J ends were trimmed by 7 bases and 2 bases, with 10 bases remaining between them. This CDR3 comprises 12 residues. The V gene's germline CDR1 is SGHRS and CDR2 YFSETQ.

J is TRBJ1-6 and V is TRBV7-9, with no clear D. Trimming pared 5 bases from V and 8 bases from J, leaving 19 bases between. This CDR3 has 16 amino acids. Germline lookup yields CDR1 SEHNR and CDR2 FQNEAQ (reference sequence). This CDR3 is CASSAPGEGNHSPLHF. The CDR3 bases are TGTGCCAGCAGCGCCCCCGGGGAAGGGAATCATTCACCCCTCCACTTT.

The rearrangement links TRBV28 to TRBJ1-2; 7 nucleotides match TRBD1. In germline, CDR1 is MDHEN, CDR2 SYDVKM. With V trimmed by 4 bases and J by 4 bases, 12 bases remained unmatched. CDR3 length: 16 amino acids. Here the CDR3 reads CASSSGAGTEFYGYTF. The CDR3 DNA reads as TGTGCCAGCAGTTCGGGAGCCGGGACAGAGTTCTATGGCTACACCTTC.

Here the CDR3 DNA reads TGTGCCTGGAGTGCCCAGGGAGGGTATTCACCCCTCCACTTT. Residues: CAWSAQGGYSPLHF. The chain links TRBV30 to TRBJ1-6, with a weak D call TRBD1 (5 bases). Germline loops: CDR1 GTSNPN, CDR2 SVGIG (reference sequence). Trimming cost V 1 base and J 8 bases, with 12 bases left between them. This CDR3 has 14 amino acids.

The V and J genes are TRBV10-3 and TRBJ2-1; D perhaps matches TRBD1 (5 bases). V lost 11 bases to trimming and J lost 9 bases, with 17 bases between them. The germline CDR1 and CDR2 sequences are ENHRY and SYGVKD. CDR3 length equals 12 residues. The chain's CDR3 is CAADPGLGEQFF. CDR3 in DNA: TGTGCCGCCGATCCAGGGCTGGGTGAGCAGTTCTTC.